This TCR beta chain was identified during a study of control samples from healthy donors and cancer patients (dated by TCRdb to the early 2020s). Library construction relied on the immunoSEQ multiplex PCR assay. TCRdb limited this immuneACCESS table to in-frame rearrangements with V and J called. A share of clones is missing; checked studies link under half to unresolved V genes, and the rest is unexplained. In this sample the table shows 190,000 or so clones, roughly 91% of which occur a single time. The ten largest clonotypes hold almost 1.5% of the sample. Notes on this clone: The clone's antigen remains unknown. Base-call qualities are not available, and no considerably larger clone is one nucleotide away.

Sequencing was done on a sample of blood. The source is a man aged 18 to 35 in good health.

The DNA sequence reads TGCGCCAGCAGCTTGGGGGTGACGACTAGCACAGATACGCAGTATTTT. Translated, it reads CASSLGVTTSTDTQYF. The sequence is built from TRBV5-1 and TRBJ2-3; the D gene is not confidently resolved. Reading the germline V gene gives CDR1 SGHRS and CDR2 YFSETQ. The CDR3, cysteine through phenylalanine, is 16 amino acids long. The CDR3 DNA has 48 bases and is translated from base 1. The junction carries 11 bases between V and J, which are trimmed by 0 bases and 0 bases respectively.